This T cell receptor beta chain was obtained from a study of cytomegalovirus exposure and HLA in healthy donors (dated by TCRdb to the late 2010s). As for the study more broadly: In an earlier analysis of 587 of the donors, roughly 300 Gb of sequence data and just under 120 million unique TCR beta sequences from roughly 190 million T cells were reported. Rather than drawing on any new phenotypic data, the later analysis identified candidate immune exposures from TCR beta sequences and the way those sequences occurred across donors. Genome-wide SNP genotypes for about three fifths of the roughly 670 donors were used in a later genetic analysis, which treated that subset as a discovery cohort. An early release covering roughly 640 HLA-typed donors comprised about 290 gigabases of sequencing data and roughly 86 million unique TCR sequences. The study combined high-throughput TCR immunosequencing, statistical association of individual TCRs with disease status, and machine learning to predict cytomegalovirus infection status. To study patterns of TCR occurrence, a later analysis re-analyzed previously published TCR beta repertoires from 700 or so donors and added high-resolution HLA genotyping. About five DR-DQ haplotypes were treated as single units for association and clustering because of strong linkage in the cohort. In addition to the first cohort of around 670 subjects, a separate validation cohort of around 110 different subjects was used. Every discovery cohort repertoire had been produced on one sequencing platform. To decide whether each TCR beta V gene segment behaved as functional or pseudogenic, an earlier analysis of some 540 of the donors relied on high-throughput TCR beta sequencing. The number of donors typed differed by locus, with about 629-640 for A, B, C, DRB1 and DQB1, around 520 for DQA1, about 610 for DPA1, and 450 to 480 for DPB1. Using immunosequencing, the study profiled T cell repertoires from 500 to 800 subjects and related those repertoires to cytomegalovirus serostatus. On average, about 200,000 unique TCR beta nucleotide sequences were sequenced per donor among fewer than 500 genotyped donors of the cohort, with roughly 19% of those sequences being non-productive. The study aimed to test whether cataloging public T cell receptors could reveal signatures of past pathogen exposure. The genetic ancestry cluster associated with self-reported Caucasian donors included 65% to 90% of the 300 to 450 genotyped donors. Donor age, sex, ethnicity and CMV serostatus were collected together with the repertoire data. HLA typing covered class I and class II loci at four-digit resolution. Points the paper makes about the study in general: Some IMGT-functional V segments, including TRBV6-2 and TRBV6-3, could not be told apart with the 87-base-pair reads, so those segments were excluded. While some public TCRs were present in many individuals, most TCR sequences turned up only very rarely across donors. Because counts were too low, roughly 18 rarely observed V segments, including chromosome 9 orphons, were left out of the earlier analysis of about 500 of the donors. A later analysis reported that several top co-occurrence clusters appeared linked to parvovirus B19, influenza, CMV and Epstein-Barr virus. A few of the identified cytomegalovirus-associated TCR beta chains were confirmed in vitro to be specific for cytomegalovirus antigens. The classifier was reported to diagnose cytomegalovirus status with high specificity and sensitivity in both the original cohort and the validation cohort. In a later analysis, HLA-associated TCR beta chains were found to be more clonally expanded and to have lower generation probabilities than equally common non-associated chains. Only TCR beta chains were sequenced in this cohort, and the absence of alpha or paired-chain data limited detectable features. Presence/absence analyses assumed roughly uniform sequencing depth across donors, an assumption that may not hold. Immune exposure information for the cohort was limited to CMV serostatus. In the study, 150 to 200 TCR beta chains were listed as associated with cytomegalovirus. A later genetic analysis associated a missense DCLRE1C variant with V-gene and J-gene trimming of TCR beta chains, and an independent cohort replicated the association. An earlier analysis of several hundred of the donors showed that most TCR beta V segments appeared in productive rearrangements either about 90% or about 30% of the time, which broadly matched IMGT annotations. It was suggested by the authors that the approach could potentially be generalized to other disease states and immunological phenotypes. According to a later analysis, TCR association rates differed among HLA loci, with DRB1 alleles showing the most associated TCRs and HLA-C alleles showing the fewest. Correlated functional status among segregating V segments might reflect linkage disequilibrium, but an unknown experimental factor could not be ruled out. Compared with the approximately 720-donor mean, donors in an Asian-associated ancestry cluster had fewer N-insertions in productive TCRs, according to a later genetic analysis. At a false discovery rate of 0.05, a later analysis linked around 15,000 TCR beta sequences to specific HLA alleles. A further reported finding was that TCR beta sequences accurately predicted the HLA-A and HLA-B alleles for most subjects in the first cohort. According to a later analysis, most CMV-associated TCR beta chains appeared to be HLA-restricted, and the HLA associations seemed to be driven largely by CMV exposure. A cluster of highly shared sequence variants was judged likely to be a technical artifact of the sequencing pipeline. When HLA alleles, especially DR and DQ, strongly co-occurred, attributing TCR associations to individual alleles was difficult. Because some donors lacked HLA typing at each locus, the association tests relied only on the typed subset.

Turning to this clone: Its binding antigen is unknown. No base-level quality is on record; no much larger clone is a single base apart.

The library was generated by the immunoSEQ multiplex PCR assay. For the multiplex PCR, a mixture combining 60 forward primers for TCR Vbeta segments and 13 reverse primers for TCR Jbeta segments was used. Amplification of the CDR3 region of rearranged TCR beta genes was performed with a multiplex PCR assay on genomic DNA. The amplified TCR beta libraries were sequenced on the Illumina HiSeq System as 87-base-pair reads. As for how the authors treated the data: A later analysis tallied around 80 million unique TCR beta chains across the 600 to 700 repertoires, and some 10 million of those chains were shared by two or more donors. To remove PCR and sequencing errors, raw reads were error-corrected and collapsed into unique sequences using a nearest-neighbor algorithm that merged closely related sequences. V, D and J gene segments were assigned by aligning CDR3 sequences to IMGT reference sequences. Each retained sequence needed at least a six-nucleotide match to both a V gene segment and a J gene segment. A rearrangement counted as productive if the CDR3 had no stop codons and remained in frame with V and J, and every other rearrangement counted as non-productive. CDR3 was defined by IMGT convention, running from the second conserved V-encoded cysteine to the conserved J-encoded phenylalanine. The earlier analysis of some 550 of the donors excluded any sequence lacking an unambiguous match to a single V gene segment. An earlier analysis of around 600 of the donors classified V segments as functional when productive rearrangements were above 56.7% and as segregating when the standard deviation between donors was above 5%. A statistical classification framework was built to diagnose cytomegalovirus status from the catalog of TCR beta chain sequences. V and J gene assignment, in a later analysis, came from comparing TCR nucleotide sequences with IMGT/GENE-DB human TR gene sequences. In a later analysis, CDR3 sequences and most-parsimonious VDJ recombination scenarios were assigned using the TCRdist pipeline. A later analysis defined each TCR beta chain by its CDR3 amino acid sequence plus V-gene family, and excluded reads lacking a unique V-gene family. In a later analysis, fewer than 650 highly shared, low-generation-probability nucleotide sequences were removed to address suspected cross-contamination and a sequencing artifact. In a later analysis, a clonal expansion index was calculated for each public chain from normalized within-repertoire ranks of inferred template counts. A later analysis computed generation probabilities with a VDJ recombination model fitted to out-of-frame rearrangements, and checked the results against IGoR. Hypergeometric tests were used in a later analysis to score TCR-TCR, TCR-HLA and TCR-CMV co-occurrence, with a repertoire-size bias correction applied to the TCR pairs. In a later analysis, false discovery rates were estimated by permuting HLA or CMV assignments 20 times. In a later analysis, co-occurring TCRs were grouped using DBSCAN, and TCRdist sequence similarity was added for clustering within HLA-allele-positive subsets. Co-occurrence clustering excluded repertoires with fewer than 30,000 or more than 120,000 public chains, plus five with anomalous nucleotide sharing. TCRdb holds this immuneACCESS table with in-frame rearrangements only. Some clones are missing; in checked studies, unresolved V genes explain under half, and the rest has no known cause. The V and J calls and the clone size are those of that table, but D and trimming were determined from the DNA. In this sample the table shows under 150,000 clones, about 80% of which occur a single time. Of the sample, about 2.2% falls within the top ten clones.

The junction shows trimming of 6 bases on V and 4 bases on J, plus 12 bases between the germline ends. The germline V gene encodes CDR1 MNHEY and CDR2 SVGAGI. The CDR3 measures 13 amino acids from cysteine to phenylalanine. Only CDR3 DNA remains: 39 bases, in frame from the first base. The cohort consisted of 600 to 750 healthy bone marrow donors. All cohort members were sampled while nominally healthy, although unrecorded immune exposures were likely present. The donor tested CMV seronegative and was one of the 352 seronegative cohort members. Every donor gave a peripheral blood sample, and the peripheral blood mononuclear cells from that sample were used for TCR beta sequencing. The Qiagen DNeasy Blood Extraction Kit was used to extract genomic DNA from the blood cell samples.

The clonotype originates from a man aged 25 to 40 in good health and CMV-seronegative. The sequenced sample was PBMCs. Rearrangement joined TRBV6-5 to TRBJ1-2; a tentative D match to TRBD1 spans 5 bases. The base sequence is TGTGCCAGCAGATGGACATCCCGCTATGGCTACACCTTC. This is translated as CASRWTSRYGYTF.